A single sample gave rise to the 5 T cell receptor beta chains below, sequenced in a study of cytomegalovirus exposure and HLA in healthy donors (dated by TCRdb to about 2017). Receptors were amplified or captured by the immunoSEQ multiplex PCR assay. TCRdb limited this immuneACCESS table to in-frame rearrangements with V and J called. A share of clones is missing; checked studies link under half to unresolved V genes, and the rest is unexplained. This sample comprises around 250,000 clones, roughly 90% of them detected only once. The top ten constitute 0.35% to 0.4% of the sample. The sequencing sample was made of PBMCs. The receptor set was obtained from a woman between 18 and 29 years old in good health and CMV-seronegative.

This chain links TRBV11-2 with TRBJ2-2; a possible D gene is TRBD2 (6 bases). Germline assignment: CDR1 SGHAT and CDR2 FQNNGV. The CDR3 is 15 residues long. Deletions cut 8 bases from V and 2 bases from J, with 15 bases between. For the CDR3, the DNA is TGTGCCAGCGGAGAAGGGCGGGGCAACACCGGGGAGCTGTTTTTT. As protein: CASGEGRGNTGELFF.

The V and J genes are TRBV6-5 and TRBJ1-4; 9 nucleotides line up with TRBD1. Trimming cost V 2 bases and J 13 bases; bases outside gene matches: 14. Germline assignment: CDR1 MNHEY and CDR2 SVGAGI. The CDR3 has 16 amino acids. CDR3 sequence: CASSYARDRVFSGLFF. Written as DNA, the CDR3 is TGTGCCAGCAGTTACGCCCGGGACAGGGTGTTTAGTGGACTGTTTTTT.

As DNA, the CDR3 is TGTGCCAGCAGCGTATTACCGGGACAGGGGACTGAAGCTTTCTTT. This sequence encodes CASSVLPGQGTEAFF. The chain carries TRBV9 and TRBJ1-1, with TRBD1 matching over 10 bases. The J segment lost 5 bases and the V segment lost 1 base, leaving 5 bases of the junction unmatched. Germline CDR1 is SGDLS and CDR2 is YYNGEE. The CDR3 has 15 residues.

V gene TRBV5-4 combines with J gene TRBJ1-3; no reliable D call. The germline V gene has CDR1 SGHNT and CDR2 YYREEE (reference sequence). The CDR3 is made up of 13 amino acids. Deletions cut 2 bases from V and 7 bases from J, with 10 bases between. CDR3: CASSLWGENTIYF. CDR3 coding DNA: TGTGCCAGCAGCTTATGGGGAGAGAACACCATATATTTT.

V and J are TRBV10-3 and TRBJ2-1; D possibly corresponds to TRBD2 (6 bases). V was clipped by 6 bases and J by 10 bases, with 13 bases between them. Germline V CDR1 and CDR2: ENHRY, SYGVKD. This CDR3 contains 12 residues. CDR3 region: CAISGGEDEQFF. CDR3 DNA: TGTGCCATCAGCGGTGGGGAGGACGAGCAGTTCTTC.